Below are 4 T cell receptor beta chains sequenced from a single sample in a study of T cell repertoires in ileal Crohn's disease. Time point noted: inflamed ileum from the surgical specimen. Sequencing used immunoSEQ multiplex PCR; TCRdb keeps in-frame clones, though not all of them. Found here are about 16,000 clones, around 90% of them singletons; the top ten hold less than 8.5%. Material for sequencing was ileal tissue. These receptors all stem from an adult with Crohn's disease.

The CDR3 sequence is CASSSQGAVEKLFF. CDR3 DNA: TGTGCCAGCAGTTCCCAGGGAGCGGTGGAAAAACTGTTTTTT. The chain has TRBV28 and TRBJ1-4; maybe TRBD1 (5 bases). The germline V gene encodes CDR1 MDHEN and CDR2 SYDVKM. This CDR3 has 14 amino acids. V was pared by 4 bases and J by 8 bases, with 14 bases between.

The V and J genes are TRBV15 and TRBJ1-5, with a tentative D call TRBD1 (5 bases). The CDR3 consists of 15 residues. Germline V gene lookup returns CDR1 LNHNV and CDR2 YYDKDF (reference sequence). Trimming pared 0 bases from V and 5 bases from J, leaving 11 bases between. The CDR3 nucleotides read TGTGCCACCAGCAGAGACGGGGACCCCTATCAGCCCCAGCATTTT. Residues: CATSRDGDPYQPQHF.

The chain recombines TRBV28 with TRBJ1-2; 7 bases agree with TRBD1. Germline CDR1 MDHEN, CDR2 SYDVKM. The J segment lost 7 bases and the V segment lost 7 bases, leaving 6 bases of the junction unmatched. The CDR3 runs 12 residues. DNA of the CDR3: TGTGCCAGCATTTCAGGGGGGGGTGGCTACACCTTC. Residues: CASISGGGGYTF.

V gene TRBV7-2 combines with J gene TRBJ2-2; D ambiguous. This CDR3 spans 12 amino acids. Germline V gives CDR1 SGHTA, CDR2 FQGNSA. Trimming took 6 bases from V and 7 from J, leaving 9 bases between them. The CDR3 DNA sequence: TGTGCCAGCAGACTTAATTTCGGGGAGCTGTTTTTT. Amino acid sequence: CASRLNFGELFF.